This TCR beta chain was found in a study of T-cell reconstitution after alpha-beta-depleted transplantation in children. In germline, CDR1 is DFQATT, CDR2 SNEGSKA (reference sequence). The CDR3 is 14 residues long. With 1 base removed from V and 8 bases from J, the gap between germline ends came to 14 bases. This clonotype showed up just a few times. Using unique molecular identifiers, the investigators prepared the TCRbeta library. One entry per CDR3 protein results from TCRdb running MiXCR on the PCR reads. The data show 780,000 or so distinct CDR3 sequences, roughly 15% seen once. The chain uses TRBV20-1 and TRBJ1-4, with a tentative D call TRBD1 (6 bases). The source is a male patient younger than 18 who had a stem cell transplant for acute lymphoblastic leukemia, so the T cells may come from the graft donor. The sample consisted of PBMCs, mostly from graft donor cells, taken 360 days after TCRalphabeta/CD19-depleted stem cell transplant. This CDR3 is CSARGPGAREKLFF. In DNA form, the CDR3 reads TGCAGTGCTAGAGGACCGGGGGCGAGGGAAAAACTGTTTTTT.